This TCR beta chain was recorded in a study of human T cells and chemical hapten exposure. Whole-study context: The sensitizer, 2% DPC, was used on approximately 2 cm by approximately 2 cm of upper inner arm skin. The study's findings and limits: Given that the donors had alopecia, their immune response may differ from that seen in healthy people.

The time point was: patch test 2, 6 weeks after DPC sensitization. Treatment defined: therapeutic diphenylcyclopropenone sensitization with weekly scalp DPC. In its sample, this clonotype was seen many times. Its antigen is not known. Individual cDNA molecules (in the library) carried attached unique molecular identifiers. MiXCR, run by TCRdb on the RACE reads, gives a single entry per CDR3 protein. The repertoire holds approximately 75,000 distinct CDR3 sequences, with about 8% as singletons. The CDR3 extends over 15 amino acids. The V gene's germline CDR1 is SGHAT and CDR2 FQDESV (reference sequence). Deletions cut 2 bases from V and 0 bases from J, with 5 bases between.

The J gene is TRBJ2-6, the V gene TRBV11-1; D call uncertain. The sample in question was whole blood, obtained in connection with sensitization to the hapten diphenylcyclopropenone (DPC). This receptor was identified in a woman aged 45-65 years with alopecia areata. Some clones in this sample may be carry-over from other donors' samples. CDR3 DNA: TGTGCCAGCAGCTTAAACCCCTCTGGGGCCAACGTCCTGACTTTC. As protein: CASSLNPSGANVLTF.